This TCR beta chain was sequenced for a study of PD-L1 blockade in urothelial cancer. Study-level background: After treatment start, blood was analyzed at 3 weeks (second dose) and at 6 weeks. T cells were recovered from blood samples at a median of roughly 130,000. Study-level findings and limits: Expansion of tumor-associated blood clones at 3 weeks was greater in durable-benefit patients.

The CDR3 extends over 12 amino acids. V lost 1 base, J lost 8 bases, and 0 bases stayed unmatched. CDR1 is LNHDA and CDR2 is SQIVND in the germline V gene (reference sequence). Each PCR contained spiked-in synthetic TCR analog templates. Libraries were prepared by immunoSEQ multiplex PCR; TCRdb keeps only in-frame clonotypes and omits some of them. Of 31,000 or so clones listed, roughly nine tenths were seen once; the top ten hold 7.5% to 9.5%. This clone was found once. Its antigen is not identified. Time point in this sample: peripheral blood 6 weeks after treatment start. The starting material was PBMCs, obtained around atezolizumab (anti-PD-L1) treatment. The chain uses TRBV19 and TRBJ1-1; TRBD1 aligns across 8 bases. This clonotype originated in a man older than 75 with urothelial cancer. The CDR3: CASSIGQGEAFF. The CDR3 coding sequence is TGTGCCAGTAGTATAGGACAGGGGGAAGCTTTCTTT.